This T cell receptor beta chain was captured in a study of T cell changes during pregnancy in multiple sclerosis. The repertoire was sequenced with immunoSEQ multiplex PCR; TCRdb's copy has only in-frame clones and lacks some. The sample has tens of thousands of clones; about 88% are singletons. Trimming cost V 3 bases and J 0 bases, with 20 bases left between them. CDR1 is SGHDT and CDR2 is YYEEEE in the germline V gene. The CDR3 length is 18 residues. The rearrangement links TRBV5-6 to TRBJ2-3; a possible D gene is TRBD2 (5 bases). The receptor comes from a female donor with multiple sclerosis, enrolled in a pregnancy study. The sample was CD4+ T cells from peripheral blood mononuclear cells, taken in the first trimester of pregnancy. CDR3 loop: CASSSGSLIITSTDTQYF. The CDR3 nucleotides read TGTGCCAGCAGCTCTGGGAGCCTTATCATAACTAGCACAGATACGCAGTATTTT.